These 14 T cell receptor beta chains were all obtained from the same sample, sequenced in a study of blood T cell repertoires in COVID-19. Measured with immunoSEQ multiplex PCR; TCRdb has only the in-frame clones, and not every one. The repertoire consists of roughly 110,000 clones, with around nine tenths occurring once and the leading ten covering 1% to 1.5%. Material: peripheral blood. Source of these receptors: a woman aged 25 to 39 with acute or convalescent COVID-19.

This clone was recorded only once. V gene TRBV27 combines with J gene TRBJ2-2; 12 bases map to TRBD2. Unmatched junction bases numbered 6, after V lost 3 bases and J lost 4 bases. The CDR3 totals 17 residues. The V gene's germline CDR1 is MNHEY and CDR2 SMNVEV (reference sequence). The CDR3 DNA reads as TGTGCCAGCAGTTTCCTCTCGACTAGCGGGGGCACCGGGGAGCTGTTTTTT. Translated: CASSFLSTSGGTGELFF.

The chain joins TRBV27 to TRBJ2-1; the match to TRBD2 covers 9 bases. CDR1 MNHEY and CDR2 SMNVEV come from the germline V gene (reference sequence). V trimming: 5 bases; J trimming: 9 bases; junction bases outside the gene matches: 11. The CDR3 runs 15 residues. CDR3: CASSPGTSPHGEQFF. The CDR3 bases are TGTGCCAGCAGTCCCGGGACTAGCCCACATGGTGAGCAGTTCTTC.

This chain connects TRBV7-9 to TRBJ1-2, with D perhaps TRBD1 (6 bases). This CDR3 has 12 residues. V lost 5 bases to trimming and J lost 7 bases, with 11 bases between them. CDR1 and CDR2 from the germline V gene are SEHNR and FQNEAQ (reference sequence). The CDR3, as DNA: TGTGCCAGCAGCCTAGACAGGTCTGGCTACACCTTC. This gives the protein CASSLDRSGYTF.

The V and J genes are TRBV28 and TRBJ1-4; D unresolved. Germline loops: CDR1 MDHEN, CDR2 SYDVKM. The V and J ends lost 1 base and 0 bases respectively, with 21 bases between them. The CDR3 runs 20 residues. The CDR3 bases are TGTGCCAGCAGTTTATCCGAAGGAAGGAGGGCGGAAGCAACTAATGAAAAACTGTTTTTT. It codes for CASSLSEGRRAEATNEKLFF.

The chain combines TRBV11-2 with TRBJ2-2; D might be TRBD2 (5 bases). The CDR3 runs 12 residues. Trimming took off 6 bases at V and 8 bases at J, with 10 bases between the two ends. Germline V CDR1 and CDR2: SGHAT, FQNNGV. CDR3 DNA: TGTGCCAGCAGTCCCACTAGGGGGGAGCTGTTTTTT. The encoded protein is CASSPTRGELFF. Based on the CDR3 plus reference TRBV11-2 and TRBJ2-2, the full variable domain is EAGVAQSPRYKIIEKRQSVAFWCNPISGHATLYWYQQILGQGPKLLIQFQNNGVVDDSQLPKDRFSAERLKGVDSTLKIQPAKLEDSAVYLCASSPTRGELFFGEGSRLTVL.

The rearrangement links TRBV6-5 to TRBJ2-1; D is undetermined. This CDR3 comprises 15 residues. The germline gives CDR1 MNHEY, CDR2 SVGAGI. The germline V and J ends were trimmed by 4 bases and 0 bases, with 10 bases remaining between them. The CDR3 reads CASSFRLSSYNEQFF. The CDR3, as DNA: TGTGCCAGCAGTTTCCGCTTGAGCTCCTACAATGAGCAGTTCTTC.

The rearrangement uses TRBV27 and TRBJ2-1, with D hard to call. The CDR3 loop spans 14 amino acids. The germline CDR1 and CDR2 sequences are MNHEY and SMNVEV (reference sequence). Trimming left V 1 base short and J 8 bases short, with 12 bases between. CDR3 sequence reads: CASSLYARRDEQFF. As DNA, the CDR3 is TGTGCCAGCAGTTTATACGCTAGGCGCGATGAGCAGTTCTTC.

The V and J genes are TRBV19 and TRBJ2-3; 9 nucleotides match TRBD1. The length of the CDR3 is 16 residues. Trimming cost V 7 bases and J 4 bases; bases outside gene matches: 12. Germline V CDR1 and CDR2: LNHDA, SQIVND (reference sequence). In DNA, the CDR3 is TGTGCCAGTACCCGCCGTCCGGGACAGGGCTCAGATACGCAGTATTTT. Translating gives CASTRRPGQGSDTQYF. The whole variable domain, remainder taken from reference TRBV19 and TRBJ2-3, is DGGITQSPKYLFRKEGQNVTLSCEQNLNHDAMYWYRQDPGQGLRLIYYSQIVNDFQKGDIAEGYSVSREKKESFPLTVTSAQKNPTAFYLCASTRRPGQGSDTQYFGPGTRLTVL.

The chain employs TRBV5-1 and TRBJ1-4, with 8 bases that match TRBD1. There are 14 residues in the CDR3. V lost 5 bases to trimming and J lost 5 bases; unmatched junction nucleotides: 5. Germline V CDR1 and CDR2: SGHRS, YFSETQ. The CDR3 bases are TGCGCCAGCAGGGCCGGGACAGGCAATGAAAAACTGTTTTTT. Translating it yields CASRAGTGNEKLFF.

The chain links TRBV6-2 or TRBV6-3 to TRBJ1-6; no reliable D call. From germline, CDR1 is MNHEY and CDR2 SVGEGT. Trimming took off 2 bases at V and 14 bases at J, with 7 bases between the two ends. CDR3 length: 11 amino acids. The CDR3, as DNA: TGTGCCAGCAGTTACAGATACTCCCTCCACTTT. This codes for CASSYRYSLHF.

The rearrangement uses TRBV27 and TRBJ1-6, with a tentative D call TRBD1 (6 bases). V lost 0 bases, J lost 10 bases, and 10 bases lay in between. The germline CDR1 and CDR2 sequences are MNHEY and SMNVEV (reference sequence). The CDR3 runs to 14 residues. The CDR3 nucleotides read TGTGCCAGCAGTTTATCCTACAGGGAATCACCCCTCCACTTT. Its translation: CASSLSYRESPLHF.

CDR3 nucleotides: TGTGCCAGCAGCTTAACGGCGGGGACCTCTAACTATGGCTACACCTTC. Protein product: CASSLTAGTSNYGYTF. V and J are TRBV11-2 and TRBJ1-2; weak D call: TRBD1 (5 bases). V gave up 2 bases and J gave up 0 bases, with 13 bases separating them. The germline gives CDR1 SGHAT, CDR2 FQNNGV. The CDR3 has 16 amino acids.

This chain joins TRBV14 and TRBJ1-2; 10 bases agree with TRBD1. The CDR3 consists of 14 residues. Trimming cost V 4 bases and J 4 bases; bases outside gene matches: 3. CDR1 SGHDN and CDR2 FVKESK come from the germline V gene. CDR3 protein: CASSPTGGIYGYTF. DNA of the CDR3: TGTGCCAGCAGCCCGACAGGGGGCATCTATGGCTACACCTTC.

This clone was detected only once. J is TRBJ1-2 and V is TRBV10-2; D gene ambiguous. Germline CDR1 reads WSHSY; CDR2 reads SAAADI. V lost 8 bases and J lost 0, with 19 bases in between. The CDR3 runs to 16 residues. The CDR3 coding sequence is TGCGCCAGCGGTGGACTCTCCGGGGAAGCTAACTATGGCTACACCTTC. Its protein is CASGGLSGEANYGYTF.